This T cell receptor (beta chain) was observed in a study of shared clonotypes between healthy human individuals. Study results and caveats: A small donor pool kept down the genetic and exposure-history diversity that was represented.

Libraries were prepared by immunoSEQ multiplex PCR; TCRdb keeps only in-frame clonotypes and omits some of them. The sample comprises 730,000 or so clones, approximately 75% of which are singletons, and under 2% rests with the top ten. A note on this clone: The target antigen is unknown.

This CDR3 is built from 17 residues. The ends lost 1 base at V and 5 bases at J; junction bases unmatched: 6. CDR1 MGHRA and CDR2 YSYEKL come from the germline V gene. The receptor comes from a woman in her twenties or thirties in good health. The V gene is TRBV4-1, the J gene TRBJ2-3; 13 nucleotides agree with TRBD2. The material sequenced was memory CD4+ T cells sorted from blood. Subset: CD45RA-negative fraction. CDR3 in amino acids: CASSQGILAGGRDTQYF. The CDR3 DNA is TGCGCCAGCAGCCAAGGGATACTAGCGGGAGGGAGAGATACGCAGTATTTT.